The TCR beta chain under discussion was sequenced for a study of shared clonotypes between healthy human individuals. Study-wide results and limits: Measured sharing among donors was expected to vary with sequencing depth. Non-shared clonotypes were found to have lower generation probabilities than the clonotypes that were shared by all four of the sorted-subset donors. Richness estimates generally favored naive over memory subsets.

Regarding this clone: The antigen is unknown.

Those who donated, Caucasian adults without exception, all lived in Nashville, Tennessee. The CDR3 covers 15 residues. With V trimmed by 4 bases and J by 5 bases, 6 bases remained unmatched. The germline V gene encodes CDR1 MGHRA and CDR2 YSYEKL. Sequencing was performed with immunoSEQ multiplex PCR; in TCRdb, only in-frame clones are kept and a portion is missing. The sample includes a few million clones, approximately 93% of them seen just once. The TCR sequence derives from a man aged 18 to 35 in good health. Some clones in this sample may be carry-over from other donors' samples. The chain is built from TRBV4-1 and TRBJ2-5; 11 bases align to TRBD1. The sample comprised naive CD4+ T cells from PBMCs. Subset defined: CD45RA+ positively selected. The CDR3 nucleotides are TGCGCCAGCAGCCTGTCCGGGACAGGGGGGGAGACCCAGTACTTC. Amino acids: CASSLSGTGGETQYF.